This TCR beta chain was sequenced for a study of liver allograft versus peripheral blood T cells. Study-wide context: In transplanted livers, T cell receptor repertoires were compared with those found in the recipients' peripheral blood.

Overall study results and limits: Repertoires of T cell receptors in liver allografts reportedly differed from peripheral blood repertoires.

MiXCR, run by TCRdb on the reads, gives a single entry per CDR3 protein. The sample holds some 6,100 distinct CDR3 sequences; 18% are singletons and the top ten take around 50%. This clonotype was seen ten or more times. Its antigen is not identified. Germline values: CDR1 SGHDT, CDR2 YYEEEE. V gave up 5 bases and J gave up 0 bases, with 17 bases separating them. The CDR3 is 16 amino acids. The clonotype originates from a human patient who had a liver transplant. Some T cells may be graft donor cells. The rearrangement uses TRBV5-6 and TRBJ1-1; D ambiguous. The CDR3 sequence: CASRSELHSVNTEAFF. Written as DNA, the CDR3 is TGTGCCAGCAGATCCGAATTACACAGTGTGAACACTGAAGCTTTCTTT.